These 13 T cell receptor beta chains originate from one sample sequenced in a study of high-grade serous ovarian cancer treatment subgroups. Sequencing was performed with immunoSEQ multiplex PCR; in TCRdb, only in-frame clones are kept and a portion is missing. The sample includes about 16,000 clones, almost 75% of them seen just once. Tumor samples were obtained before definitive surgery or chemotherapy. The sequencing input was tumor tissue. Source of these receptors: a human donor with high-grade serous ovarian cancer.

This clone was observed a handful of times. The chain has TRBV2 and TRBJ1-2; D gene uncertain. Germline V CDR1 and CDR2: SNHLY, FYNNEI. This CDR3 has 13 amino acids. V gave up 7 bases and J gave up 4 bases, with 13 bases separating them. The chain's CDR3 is CASTPTRTYGYTF. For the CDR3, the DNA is TGTGCCAGCACTCCGACACGGACCTATGGCTACACCTTC.

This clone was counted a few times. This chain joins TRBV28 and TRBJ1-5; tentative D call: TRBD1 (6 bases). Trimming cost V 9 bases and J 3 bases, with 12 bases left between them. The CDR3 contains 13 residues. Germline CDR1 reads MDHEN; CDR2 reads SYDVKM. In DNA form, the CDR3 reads TGTGCCAGTTGGGGGCGGGACAATCAGCCCCAGCATTTT. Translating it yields CASWGRDNQPQHF. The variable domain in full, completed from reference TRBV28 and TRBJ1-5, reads DVKVTQSSRYLVKRTGEKVFLECVQDMDHENMFWYRQDPGLGLRLIYFSYDVKMKEKGDIPEGYSVSREKKERFSLILESASTNQTSMYLCASWGRDNQPQHFGDGTRLSIL.

CDR3 sequence reads: CASETGEVYGYTF. Written as DNA, the CDR3 is TGTGCCAGCGAGACAGGGGAGGTGTATGGCTACACCTTC. The genes are TRBV2 and TRBJ1-2, with 8 bases aligning to TRBD1. Germline CDR1 is SNHLY and CDR2 is FYNNEI. The junction had 7 bases not matched to a gene; V was cut back by 8 bases and J by 5 bases. The CDR3 runs 13 residues.

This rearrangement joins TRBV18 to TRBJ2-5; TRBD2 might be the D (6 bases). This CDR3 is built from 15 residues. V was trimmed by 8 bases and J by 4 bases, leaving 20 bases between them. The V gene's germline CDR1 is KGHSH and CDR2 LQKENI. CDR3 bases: TGTGCCAGCCTTCGAGCGGGCGCCGAAGGAGAGACCCAGTACTTC. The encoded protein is CASLRAGAEGETQYF.

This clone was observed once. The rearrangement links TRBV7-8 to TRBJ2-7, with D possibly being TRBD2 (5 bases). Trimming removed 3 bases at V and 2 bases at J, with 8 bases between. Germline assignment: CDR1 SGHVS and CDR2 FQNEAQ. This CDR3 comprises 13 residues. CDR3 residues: CASSFQLAYEQYF. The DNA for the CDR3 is TGTGCCAGCAGCTTCCAACTAGCCTACGAGCAGTACTTC.

CDR3 in DNA: TGTGCCAGCAGCTTAAGGATTTGGGACCACGAGCAGTACTTC. Translating it yields CASSLRIWDHEQYF. V gene TRBV7-9 combines with J gene TRBJ2-5; D tentatively fits TRBD1 or TRBD2 (5 bases each). TRBJ2-7 explains the end of the DNA better; the J call may be wrong. Germline CDR1 is SEHNR and CDR2 is FQNEAQ (reference sequence). This CDR3 contains 14 residues.

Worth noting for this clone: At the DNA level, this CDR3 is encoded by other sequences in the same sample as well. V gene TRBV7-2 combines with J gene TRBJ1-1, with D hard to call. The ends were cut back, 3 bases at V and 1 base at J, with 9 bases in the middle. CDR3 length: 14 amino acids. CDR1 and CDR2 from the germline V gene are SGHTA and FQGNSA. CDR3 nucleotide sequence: TGTGCCAGCAGCTTGGGGAAGGGGAACACTGAAGCTTTCTTT. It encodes CASSLGKGNTEAFF.

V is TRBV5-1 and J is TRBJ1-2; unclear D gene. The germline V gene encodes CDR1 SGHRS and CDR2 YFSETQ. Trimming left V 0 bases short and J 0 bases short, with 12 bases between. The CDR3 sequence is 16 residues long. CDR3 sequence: CASSLDPSSTNYGYTF. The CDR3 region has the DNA TGCGCCAGCAGCTTGGACCCGTCATCGACTAACTATGGCTACACCTTC. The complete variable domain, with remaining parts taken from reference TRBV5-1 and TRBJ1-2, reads KAGVTQTPRYLIKTRGQQVTLSCSPISGHRSVSWYQQTPGQGLQFLFEYFSETQRNKGNFPGRFSGRQFSNSRSEMNVSTLELGDSALYLCASSLDPSSTNYGYTFGSGTRLTVV.

CDR3 sequence reads: CASSPGTANYGYTF. The CDR3 nucleotides are TGCGCCAGCAGCCCCGGGACAGCTAACTATGGCTACACCTTC. This chain connects TRBV5-1 to TRBJ1-2, with 7 bases aligning to TRBD1. The junction had 3 bases not matched to a gene; V was cut back by 4 bases and J by 0 bases. Germline V lookup: CDR1 SGHRS, CDR2 YFSETQ. This CDR3 contains 14 residues.

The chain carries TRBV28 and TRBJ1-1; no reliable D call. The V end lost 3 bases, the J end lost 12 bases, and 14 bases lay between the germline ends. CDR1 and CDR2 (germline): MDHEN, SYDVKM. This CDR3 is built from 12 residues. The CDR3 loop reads CASSFVDLGPFF. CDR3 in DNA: TGTGCCAGCAGTTTTGTTGACCTCGGGCCTTTCTTT.

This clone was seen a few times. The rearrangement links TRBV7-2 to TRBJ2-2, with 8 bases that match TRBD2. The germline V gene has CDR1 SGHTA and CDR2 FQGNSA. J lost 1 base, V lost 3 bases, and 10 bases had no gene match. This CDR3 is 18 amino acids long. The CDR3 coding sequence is TGTGCCAGCAGCTTGCGGCCAGCGGGGGCCGTGAACACCGGGGAGCTGTTTTTT. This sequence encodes CASSLRPAGAVNTGELFF.

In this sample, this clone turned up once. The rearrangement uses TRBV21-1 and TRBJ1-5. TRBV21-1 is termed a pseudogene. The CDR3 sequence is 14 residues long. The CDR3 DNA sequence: TGTGCCAGCAGAAGGAGGGGGGCGGATCAGCCCCAGCATTTT. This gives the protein CASRRRGADQPQHF.

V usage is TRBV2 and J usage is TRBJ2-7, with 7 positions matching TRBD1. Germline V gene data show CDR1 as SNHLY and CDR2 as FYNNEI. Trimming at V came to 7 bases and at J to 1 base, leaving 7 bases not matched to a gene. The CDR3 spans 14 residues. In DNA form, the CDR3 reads TGTGCCAGCAAGTCAATGGACAGGTCCTACGAGCAGTACTTC. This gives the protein CASKSMDRSYEQYF.